This TCR beta chain was obtained from a study of CD8+ T cells in alopecia areata. At the level of the study: The study gave tofacitinib for 6 to 18 months, then 6 months off drug.

For this clone: Its antigen is currently unknown.

Germline V gene lookup returns CDR1 SGHAT and CDR2 FQNNGV. The CDR3 is made up of 18 amino acids. V dropped 4 bases and J dropped 1; count of bases not matched to a gene: 8. Sequencing relied on a cDNA template that was reverse transcribed from extracted RNA. The assay was immunoSEQ multiplex PCR, and TCRdb's table has in-frame clones only and misses some. The sample has about 190,000 clones, about three fifths seen once. Study-wide points: Scalp clonality dropped significantly under tofacitinib, as did expanded CD8+ top-100 clones. Especially in alopecia totalis/universalis, lesional scalp showed greater clonality than normal scalp did.

Specified treatment: oral pan-JAK inhibitor, 5-10 mg twice daily. As part of sample collection, lesional scalp punch biopsies and peripheral blood were taken from alopecia areata patients. The clonotype was recovered from a human donor with alopecia areata. The specimen comprised CD8+ T cells sorted from blood, sampled at week 24, from a patient treated with tofacitinib. V usage is TRBV11-2 and J usage is TRBJ2-3; 13 nucleotides match TRBD2. CDR3 nucleotide sequence: TGTGCCAGCAGCTCCTCCCTGGGGACTAGCGGGGGCACAGATACGCAGTATTTT. Its translation: CASSSSLGTSGGTDTQYF.